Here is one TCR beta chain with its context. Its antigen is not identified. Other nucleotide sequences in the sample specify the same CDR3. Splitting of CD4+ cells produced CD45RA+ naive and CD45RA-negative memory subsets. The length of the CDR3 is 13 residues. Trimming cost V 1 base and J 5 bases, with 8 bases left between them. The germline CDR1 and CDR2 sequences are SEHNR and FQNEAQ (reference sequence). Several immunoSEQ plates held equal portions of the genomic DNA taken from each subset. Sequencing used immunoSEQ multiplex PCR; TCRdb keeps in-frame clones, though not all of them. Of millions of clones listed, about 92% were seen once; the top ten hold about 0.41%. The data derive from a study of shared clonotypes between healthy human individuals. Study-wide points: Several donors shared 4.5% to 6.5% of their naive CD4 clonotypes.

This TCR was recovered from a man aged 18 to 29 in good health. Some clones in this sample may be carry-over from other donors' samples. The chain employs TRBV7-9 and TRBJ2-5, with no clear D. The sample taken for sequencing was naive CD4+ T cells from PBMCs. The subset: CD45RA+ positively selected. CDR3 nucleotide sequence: TGTGCCAGCAGCTTAGGTGGGTGGGAGACCCAGTACTTC. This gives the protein CASSLGGWETQYF.